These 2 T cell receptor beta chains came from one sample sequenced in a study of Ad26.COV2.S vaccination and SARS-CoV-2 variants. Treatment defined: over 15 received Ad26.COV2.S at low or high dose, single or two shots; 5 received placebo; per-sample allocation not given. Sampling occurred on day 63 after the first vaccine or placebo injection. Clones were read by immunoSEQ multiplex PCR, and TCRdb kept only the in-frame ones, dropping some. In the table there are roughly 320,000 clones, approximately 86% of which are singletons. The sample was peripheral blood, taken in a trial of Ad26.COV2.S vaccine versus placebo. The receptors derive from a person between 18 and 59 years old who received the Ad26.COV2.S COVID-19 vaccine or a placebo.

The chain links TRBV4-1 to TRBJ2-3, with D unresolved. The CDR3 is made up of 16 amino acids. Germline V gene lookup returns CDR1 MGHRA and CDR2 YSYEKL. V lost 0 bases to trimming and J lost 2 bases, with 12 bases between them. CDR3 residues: CASSQDTIPTTDTQYF. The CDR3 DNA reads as TGCGCCAGCAGCCAAGATACGATACCCACCACAGATACGCAGTATTTT.

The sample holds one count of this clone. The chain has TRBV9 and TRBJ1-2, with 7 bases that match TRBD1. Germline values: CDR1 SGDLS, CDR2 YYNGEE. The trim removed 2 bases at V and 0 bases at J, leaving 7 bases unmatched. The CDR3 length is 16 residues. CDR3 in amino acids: CASSVHRGGANYGYTF. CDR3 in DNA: TGTGCCAGCAGCGTCCACCGAGGGGGCGCTAACTATGGCTACACCTTC.